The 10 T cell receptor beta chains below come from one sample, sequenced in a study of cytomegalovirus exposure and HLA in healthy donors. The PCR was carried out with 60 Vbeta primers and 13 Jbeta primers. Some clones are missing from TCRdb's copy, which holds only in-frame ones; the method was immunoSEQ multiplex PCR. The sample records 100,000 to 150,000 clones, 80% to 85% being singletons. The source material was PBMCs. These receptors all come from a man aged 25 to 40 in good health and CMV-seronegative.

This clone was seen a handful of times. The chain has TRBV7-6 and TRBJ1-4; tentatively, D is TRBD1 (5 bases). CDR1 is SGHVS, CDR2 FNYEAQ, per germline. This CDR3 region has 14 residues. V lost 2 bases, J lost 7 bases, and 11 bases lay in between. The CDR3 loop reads CASSLKAGPEKLFF. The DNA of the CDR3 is TGTGCCAGCAGCTTAAAGGCAGGGCCTGAAAAACTGTTTTTT.

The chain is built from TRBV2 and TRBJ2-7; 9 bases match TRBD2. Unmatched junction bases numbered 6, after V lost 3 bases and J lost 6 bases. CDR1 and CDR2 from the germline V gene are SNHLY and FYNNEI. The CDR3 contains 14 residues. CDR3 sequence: CASSELLAGLEQYF. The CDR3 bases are TGTGCCAGCAGTGAGCTTCTAGCGGGGCTCGAGCAGTACTTC.

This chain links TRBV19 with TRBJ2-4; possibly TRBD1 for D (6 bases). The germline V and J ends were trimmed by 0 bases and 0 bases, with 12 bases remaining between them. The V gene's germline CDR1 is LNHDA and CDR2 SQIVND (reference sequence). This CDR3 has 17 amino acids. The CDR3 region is CASSIDVTRGAKNIQYF. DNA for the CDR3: TGTGCCAGTAGTATAGATGTGACCAGGGGAGCCAAAAACATTCAGTACTTC.

The CDR3 bases are TGTGCCACCAGCAGACCCACAGGGTTGGGTGGTACGCAGTATTTT. It translates to CATSRPTGLGGTQYF. The chain recombines TRBV15 with TRBJ2-3, with a weak D call TRBD1 (6 bases). This CDR3 is built from 15 residues. Between the trimmed V and J ends, which lost 2 bases and 8 bases, there was a span of 17 bases. Germline assignment: CDR1 LNHNV and CDR2 YYDKDF (reference sequence).

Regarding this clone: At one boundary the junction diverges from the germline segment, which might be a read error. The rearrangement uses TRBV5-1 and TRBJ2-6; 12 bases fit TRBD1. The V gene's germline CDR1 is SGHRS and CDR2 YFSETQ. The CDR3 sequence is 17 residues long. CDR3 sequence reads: CASSLGQGASGANGLTF. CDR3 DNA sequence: TGCGCCAGCAGCCTGGGACAGGGGGCCTCTGGGGCCAACGGCCTGACTTTC.

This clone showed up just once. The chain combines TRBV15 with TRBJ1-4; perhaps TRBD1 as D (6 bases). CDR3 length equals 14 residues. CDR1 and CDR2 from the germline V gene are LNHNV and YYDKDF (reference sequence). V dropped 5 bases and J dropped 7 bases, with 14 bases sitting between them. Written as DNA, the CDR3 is TGTGCCACCAGCGGGGGCAGGCAACTTGAAAAACTGTTTTTT. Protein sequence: CATSGGRQLEKLFF.

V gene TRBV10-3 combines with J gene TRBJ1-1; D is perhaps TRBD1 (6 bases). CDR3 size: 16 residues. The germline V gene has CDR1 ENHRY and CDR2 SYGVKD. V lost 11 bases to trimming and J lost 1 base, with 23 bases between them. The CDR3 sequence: CAVTTGTRLPNTEAFF. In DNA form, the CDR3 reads TGTGCCGTAACAACAGGGACGAGACTCCCGAACACTGAAGCTTTCTTT.

The CDR3 is CASSSGVQGRREKLFF. The CDR3 coding sequence is TGTGCCAGCAGCTCCGGAGTACAGGGGAGGAGAGAAAAACTGTTTTTT. The chain has TRBV7-9 and TRBJ1-4; 7 bases match TRBD1. Germline V gene data show CDR1 as SEHNR and CDR2 as FQNEAQ (reference sequence). The length of the CDR3 is 16 residues. V trimming: 4 bases; J trimming: 8 bases; junction bases outside the gene matches: 13.

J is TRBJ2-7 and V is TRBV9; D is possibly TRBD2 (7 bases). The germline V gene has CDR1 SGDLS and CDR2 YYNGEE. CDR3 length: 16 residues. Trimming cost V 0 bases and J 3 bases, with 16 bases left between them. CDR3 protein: CASSVEAGARDYEQYF. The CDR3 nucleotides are TGTGCCAGCAGCGTAGAGGCGGGGGCCAGAGACTACGAGCAGTACTTC.

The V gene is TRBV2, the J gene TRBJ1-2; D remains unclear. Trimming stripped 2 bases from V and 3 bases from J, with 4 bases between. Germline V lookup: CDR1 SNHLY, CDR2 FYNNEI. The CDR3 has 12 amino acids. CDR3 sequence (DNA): TGTGCCAGCAGTGAACAGGACTATGGCTACACCTTC. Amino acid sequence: CASSEQDYGYTF.